A single sample gave rise to the 27 T cell receptor beta chains below, sequenced in a study of CD8 T cells in ankylosing spondylitis. Via MiXCR, TCRdb re-called the 5' RACE reads, giving one row per CDR3 protein. The sample comprises 25,000 to 35,000 distinct CDR3 sequences, 30% of which are singletons, and around 45% rests with the top ten. The specimen was synovial fluid, either unsorted or a sorted T cell fraction (not recorded which). All receptors derive from a male donor with ankylosing spondylitis.

Many counts were recorded for this clonotype. This chain links TRBV7-2 with TRBJ1-4, with D perhaps TRBD1 (6 bases). Between the trimmed V and J ends, which lost 5 bases and 6 bases, there was a span of 22 bases. Germline assignment: CDR1 SGHTA and CDR2 FQGNSA. The CDR3 consists of 17 residues. The CDR3 is CASSPRGRGINDEKLFF. The CDR3, as DNA: TGTGCCAGCAGCCCGCGGGGCAGGGGAATTAACGATGAAAAACTGTTTTTT.

The sample holds many counts of this clonotype. J is TRBJ2-7 and V is TRBV4-2, with 7 bases lining up with TRBD2. The junction had 6 bases not matched to a gene; V was cut back by 1 base and J by 3 bases. Germline CDR1 is LGHNA and CDR2 is YNFKEQ. CDR3 length: 15 residues. In DNA form, the CDR3 reads TGTGCCAGCAGCCAAGCCCGGGGGGTAAACTACGAGCAGTACTTC. Translated: CASSQARGVNYEQYF.

The CDR3 nucleotides read TGCAGTGCTAATATCCGGGACACTGAAGCTTTCTTT. It encodes CSANIRDTEAFF. The chain employs TRBV20-1 and TRBJ1-1; D is unclear. CDR3 length: 12 amino acids. V was shortened by 4 bases and J by 3 bases, with 9 bases between the two germline ends. Germline values: CDR1 DFQATT, CDR2 SNEGSKA (reference sequence).

The chain has TRBV6-1 and TRBJ2-3; 9 nucleotides match TRBD2. The CDR3 has 14 residues. Germline assignment: CDR1 MNHNS and CDR2 SASEGT. V was pared by 2 bases and J by 4 bases, with 1 base of the junction left unmatched. The CDR3 region has the DNA TGTGCCAGCAGTGAATCTAGCGGGGCAGATACGCAGTATTTT. It is translated as CASSESSGADTQYF.

The J gene is TRBJ1-6, the V gene TRBV5-5; 8 nucleotides agree with TRBD1. The germline CDR1 and CDR2 sequences are SGHKS and YYEKEE (reference sequence). The CDR3 extends over 14 amino acids. V was pared by 4 bases and J by 10 bases, with 7 bases of the junction left unmatched. Here the CDR3 reads CASSPDRGLSPLHF. The CDR3 DNA reads TGTGCCAGCAGCCCCGACAGGGGACTCTCACCCCTCCACTTT.

The chain links TRBV19 to TRBJ2-6, with 8 nucleotides matching TRBD1. The V segment lost 5 bases and the J segment 4 bases; nucleotides outside the gene matches: 10. The CDR3 is 17 amino acids. Germline-derived CDR1 and CDR2 are LNHDA and SQIVND (reference sequence). The CDR3 coding sequence is TGTGCCAGTAGTCCCCAGGGGGCACGGGAAGGGGCCAACGTCCTGACTTTC. Translating it yields CASSPQGAREGANVLTF.

This clonotype has more than one count but fewer than ten. The chain joins TRBV6-5 to TRBJ2-3; 10 bases align to TRBD2. Germline V gene lookup returns CDR1 MNHEY and CDR2 SVGAGI. The CDR3 totals 19 residues. The V segment lost 0 bases and the J segment 2 bases; nucleotides outside the gene matches: 11. Here the CDR3 DNA reads TGTGCCAGCAGTTACTCGTCCGACGGGACTAGCGACTACACAGATACGCAGTATTTT. The encoded protein is CASSYSSDGTSDYTDTQYF.

On this clonotype: Mismatch with germline at one junction end may stem from a read error. This chain uses TRBV12-3 or TRBV12-4 with TRBJ2-3; maybe TRBD2 (5 bases). The CDR3 is 15 residues long. CDR3 sequence: CASSTTSSPTDTQDF. In nucleotides, the CDR3 is TGTGCCAGCAGTACAACTAGTTCCCCCACAGATACGCAGGATTTT.

This clonotype was observed a few times. V usage is TRBV20-1 and J usage is TRBJ2-1, with D tentatively TRBD2 (5 bases). The CDR3 runs 13 residues. Germline loops: CDR1 DFQATT, CDR2 SNEGSKA (reference sequence). The CDR3 spells CTARRAWHNEQFF. The CDR3 bases are TGCACCGCGAGGCGGGCCTGGCACAATGAGCAGTTCTTC.

The V call is TRBV24-1, the J call TRBJ2-1, with D possibly matching TRBD1 (6 bases). CDR3 length: 15 residues. Germline V gene data show CDR1 as KGHDR and CDR2 as SFDVKD. Trimming took off 1 base at V and 6 bases at J, with 12 bases between the two ends. In nucleotides, the CDR3 is TGTGCCACCAGTGATTTAGGGCACAGGGTCAATGAGCAGTTCTTC. It translates to CATSDLGHRVNEQFF.

The CDR3 DNA reads as TGTGCCAGCAGCCTACGGGGACTAGCGGGAGTGGCCGGGGAGCTGTTTTTT. Encoded protein: CASSLRGLAGVAGELFF. This rearrangement joins TRBV5-6 to TRBJ2-2; 14 bases align to TRBD2. The CDR3 has 17 residues. V was pared by 4 bases and J by 6 bases, with 8 bases of the junction left unmatched. Germline loops: CDR1 SGHDT, CDR2 YYEEEE.

The genes are TRBV6-1 and TRBJ2-7; 7 bases match TRBD1. The ends lost 8 bases at V and 1 base at J; junction bases unmatched: 2. The CDR3 spans 12 residues. Germline V lookup: CDR1 MNHNS, CDR2 SASEGT. DNA for the CDR3: TGTGCCAGCGGGGACAGATCCTACGAGCAGTACGTC. Its translation is CASGDRSYEQYV.

In its sample, this clonotype was seen many times. V is TRBV27 and J is TRBJ1-5; 10 bases are shared with TRBD1. V lost 2 bases to trimming and J lost 4 bases; unmatched junction nucleotides: 2. The germline V gene has CDR1 MNHEY and CDR2 SMNVEV (reference sequence). This CDR3 contains 15 residues. The CDR3 sequence: CASSLDRGPNQPQHF. CDR3 in DNA: TGTGCCAGCAGTTTAGACAGGGGGCCAAATCAGCCCCAGCATTTT.

This chain joins TRBV13 and TRBJ2-1; no clear D. CDR1 and CDR2 from the germline V gene are PRHDT and FYEKMQ (reference sequence). The V and J ends lost 2 bases and 6 bases respectively, with 8 bases between them. This CDR3 comprises 13 residues. The CDR3 sequence: CASSLISFNEQFF. In DNA form, the CDR3 reads TGTGCCAGCAGCTTAATTAGTTTCAATGAGCAGTTCTTC. Full variable domain (outside the CDR3, taken from reference TRBV13 and TRBJ2-1): AAGVIQSPRHLIKEKRETATLKCYPIPRHDTVYWYQQGPGQDPQFLISFYEKMQSDKGSIPDRFSAQQFSDYHSELNMSSLELGDSALYFCASSLISFNEQFFGPGTRLTVL.

This clonotype has only one observation. The rearrangement joins TRBV10-2 to TRBJ1-1; 10 nucleotides agree with TRBD1. Germline CDR1 WSHSY, CDR2 SAAADI. The J segment lost 7 bases and the V segment lost 6 bases, leaving 5 bases of the junction unmatched. The CDR3 has 13 residues. CDR3 coding DNA: TGCGCCAGCAGGACAGGGGGCCCTCTTGAAGCTTTCTTT. Translation gives CASRTGGPLEAFF.

This chain links TRBV24-1 with TRBJ2-5, with 7 bases lining up with TRBD1. Germline V gene data show CDR1 as KGHDR and CDR2 as SFDVKD. The trim removed 0 bases at V and 7 bases at J, leaving 7 bases unmatched. This CDR3 has 15 amino acids. The CDR3 nucleotides are TGTGCCACCAGTGATTTGGGACAGGAGCACGGGACCCAGTACTTC. Its translation: CATSDLGQEHGTQYF.

In this sample, this clonotype turned up a few times. The chain uses TRBV4-2 and TRBJ2-3; 7 nucleotides match TRBD2. Germline trimming cut 0 bases from V and 2 bases from J; bases unmatched to any gene: 11. CDR1 is LGHNA, CDR2 YNFKEQ, per germline. The CDR3 is 18 residues long. As DNA, the CDR3 is TGTGCCAGCAGCCAAGATGGGTCTTCGGGGGGAGTCACAGATACGCAGTATTTT. Translating gives CASSQDGSSGGVTDTQYF.

The J gene is TRBJ1-1, the V gene TRBV20-1, with unresolved D. Looked up from germline, CDR1 is DFQATT and CDR2 is SNEGSKA (reference sequence). CDR3 length: 12 residues. In DNA, the CDR3 is TGCAGGGCGGGAAGCCGATACACTGAAGCTTTCTTT. Protein sequence: CRAGSRYTEAFF.

For the CDR3, the DNA is TGTGCCAGTAGTATATCAGGATACTTAGCTGATATCTCCTACAATGAGCAGTTCTTC. Encoded protein: CASSISGYLADISYNEQFF. The chain recombines TRBV19 with TRBJ2-1; D remains ambiguous. Looked up from germline, CDR1 is LNHDA and CDR2 is SQIVND (reference sequence). Between the trimmed V and J ends, which lost 2 bases and 0 bases, there was a span of 20 bases. The CDR3 is 19 amino acids. Full variable domain (outside the CDR3, taken from reference TRBV19 and TRBJ2-1): DGGITQSPKYLFRKEGQNVTLSCEQNLNHDAMYWYRQDPGQGLRLIYYSQIVNDFQKGDIAEGYSVSREKKESFPLTVTSAQKNPTAFYLCASSISGYLADISYNEQFFGPGTRLTVL.

The chain links TRBV29-1 to TRBJ1-2; tentative D call: TRBD1 (6 bases). Trimming removed 4 bases at V and 2 bases at J, with 14 bases between. CDR3 length: 14 amino acids. Looked up from germline, CDR1 is SQVTM and CDR2 is ANQGSEA. CDR3 amino acids: CSVVEGQKNYGYTF. CDR3 nucleotides: TGCAGCGTTGTAGAGGGACAAAAAAACTATGGCTACACCTTC.

The CDR3 spells CASSLGVEQYV. CDR3 nucleotides: TGTGCCAGCAGCTTGGGGGTTGAGCAGTACGTC. This chain joins TRBV11-2 and TRBJ2-7, with D perhaps assigned TRBD1 or TRBD2 (5 bases each). Germline V gene sequence: CDR1 SGHAT, CDR2 FQNNGV. Trimming stripped 3 bases from V and 7 bases from J, with 7 bases between. The CDR3 is made up of 11 amino acids.

The chain is built from TRBV24-1 and TRBJ2-1; D tentatively reads TRBD1 or TRBD2 (5 bases each). Trimming cost V 7 bases and J 6 bases, with 15 bases left between them. Germline V lookup: CDR1 KGHDR, CDR2 SFDVKD. CDR3 length equals 14 residues. The CDR3 protein is CATSHRDGPNEQFF. The CDR3 DNA reads TGTGCCACCAGCCACCGGGACGGCCCCAATGAGCAGTTCTTC.

The chain employs TRBV13 and TRBJ2-5; TRBD1 matches 11 bases. CDR3 length: 14 amino acids. From germline, CDR1 is PRHDT and CDR2 FYEKMQ (reference sequence). Germline trimming cut 4 bases from V and 4 bases from J; bases unmatched to any gene: 2. The CDR3 coding sequence is TGTGCCAGCAGCTCCGGGACAGGGGGAGAGACCCAGTACTTC. Residues: CASSSGTGGETQYF.

The gene calls are TRBV6-1 and TRBJ1-4; D uncertain. V lost 8 bases to trimming and J lost 0 bases, with 16 bases between them. The germline V gene has CDR1 MNHNS and CDR2 SASEGT. The CDR3 length is 16 residues. The CDR3 DNA reads as TGTGCCAGCGGTCTTTGGACGGGAACAACTAATGAAAAACTGTTTTTT. Its protein product is CASGLWTGTTNEKLFF.

This clonotype occurred a few times. The V call is TRBV27, the J call TRBJ1-4; weak D call: TRBD1 (5 bases). The ends were cut back, 6 bases at V and 4 bases at J, with 18 bases in the middle. Germline CDR1 MNHEY, CDR2 SMNVEV (reference sequence). The CDR3 loop spans 16 amino acids. The CDR3 region is CASSPEGVMGNEKLFF. CDR3 bases: TGTGCCAGCAGCCCAGAAGGGGTGATGGGTAATGAAAAACTGTTTTTT.

The rearrangement uses TRBV11-2 and TRBJ2-1; D is ambiguous. Germline loops: CDR1 SGHAT, CDR2 FQNNGV. The CDR3 totals 15 residues. The V end was cut by 5 bases, the J end by 1 base, with 12 bases between. In DNA, the CDR3 is TGTGCCAGCAGCACCGAGCCGGATTCCTACAATGAGCAGTTCTTC. It encodes CASSTEPDSYNEQFF. The full variable domain, in which reference TRBV11-2 and TRBJ2-1 provide the parts outside the CDR3, is EAGVAQSPRYKIIEKRQSVAFWCNPISGHATLYWYQQILGQGPKLLIQFQNNGVVDDSQLPKDRFSAERLKGVDSTLKIQPAKLEDSAVYLCASSTEPDSYNEQFFGPGTRLTVL.

V is TRBV5-1 and J is TRBJ2-2, with 12 bases fitting TRBD2. Germline V lookup: CDR1 SGHRS, CDR2 YFSETQ. The CDR3 extends over 16 amino acids. V dropped 4 bases and J dropped 6; count of bases not matched to a gene: 7. This CDR3 reads CASSLLLAGGSGELFF. The CDR3, as DNA: TGCGCCAGCAGCCTACTACTAGCGGGAGGCTCCGGGGAGCTGTTTTTT.